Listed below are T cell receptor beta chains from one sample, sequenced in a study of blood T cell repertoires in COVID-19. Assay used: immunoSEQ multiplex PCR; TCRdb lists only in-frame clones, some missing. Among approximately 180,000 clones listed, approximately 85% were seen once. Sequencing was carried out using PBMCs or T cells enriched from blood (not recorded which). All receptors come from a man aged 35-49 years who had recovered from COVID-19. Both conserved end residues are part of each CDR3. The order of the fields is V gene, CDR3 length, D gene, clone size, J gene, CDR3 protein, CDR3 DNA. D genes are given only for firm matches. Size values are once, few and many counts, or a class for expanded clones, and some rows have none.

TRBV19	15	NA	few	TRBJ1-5	CASSGMGQGNQPQHF	TGTGCCAGTAGTGGAATGGGGCAGGGCAATCAGCCCCAGCATTTT
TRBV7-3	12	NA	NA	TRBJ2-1	CASSLRGGEQFF	TGTGCCAGCAGCCTCAGGGGCGGCGAGCAGTTCTTC
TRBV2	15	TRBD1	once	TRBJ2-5	CASSLTGMHQETQYF	TGTGCCAGCAGTCTGACAGGGATGCATCAAGAGACCCAGTACTTC
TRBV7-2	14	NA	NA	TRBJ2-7	CASSPSQVTYEQYF	TGTGCCAGCAGCCCCTCACAGGTTACCTACGAGCAGTACTTC
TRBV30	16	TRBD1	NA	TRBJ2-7	CAWSVRRTGGSYEQYF	TGTGCCTGGAGTGTACGGCGGACAGGGGGCTCCTACGAGCAGTACTTC
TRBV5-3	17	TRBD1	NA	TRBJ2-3	CARSLALQGASTDTQYF	TGTGCCAGAAGCTTGGCCTTACAGGGGGCGAGCACAGATACGCAGTATTTT
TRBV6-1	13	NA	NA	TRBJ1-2	CASSETQGYGYTF	TGTGCCAGCAGTGAAACACAGGGATATGGCTACACCTTC
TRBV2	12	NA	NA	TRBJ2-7	CASIRLGGEQYF	TGTGCCAGCATCCGATTGGGGGGTGAGCAGTACTTC
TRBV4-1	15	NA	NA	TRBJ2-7	CASSQEEGSSYEQYF	TGCGCCAGCAGCCAAGAGGAGGGGTCCTCCTACGAGCAGTACTTC
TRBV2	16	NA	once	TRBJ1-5	CASTDGSFGSNQPQHF	TGTGCCAGCACCGACGGGTCTTTTGGGAGCAATCAGCCCCAGCATTTT
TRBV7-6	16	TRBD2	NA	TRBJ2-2	CASSSPSGMNTGELFF	TGTGCCAGCAGCTCTCCTAGCGGGATGAACACCGGGGAGCTGTTTTTT
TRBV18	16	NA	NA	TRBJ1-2	CASSSTVLQGAYGYTF	TGTGCCAGCTCATCCACGGTGTTACAGGGCGCCTATGGCTACACCTTC
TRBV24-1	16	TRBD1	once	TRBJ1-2	CATSESGQGRGDGYTF	TGTGCCACCAGTGAATCAGGACAGGGAAGAGGTGATGGCTACACCTTC
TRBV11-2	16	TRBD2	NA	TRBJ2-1	CASSLGSGGPWGEQFF	TGTGCCAGCAGCTTAGGTAGCGGGGGTCCCTGGGGGGAGCAGTTCTTC
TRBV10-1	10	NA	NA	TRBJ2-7	CATLTDEQYF	TGCGCCACCCTAACGGACGAGCAGTACTTC
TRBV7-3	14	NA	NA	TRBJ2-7	CASSPDTSSYEQYF	TGTGCCAGCAGCCCGGACACAAGCTCCTACGAGCAGTACTTC
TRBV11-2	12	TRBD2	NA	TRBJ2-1	CASSLQREAQFF	TGTGCCAGCAGCTTACAGCGGGAGGCGCAGTTCTTC
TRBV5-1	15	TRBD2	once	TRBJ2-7	CASSLGLAGGYEQYF	TGCGCCAGCAGCCTAGGACTAGCGGGAGGCTACGAGCAGTACTTC
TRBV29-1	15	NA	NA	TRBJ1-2	CSVEAMTGENYGYTF	TGCAGCGTTGAAGCTATGACAGGAGAAAACTATGGCTACACCTTC
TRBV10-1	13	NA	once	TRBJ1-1	CASSTAPNTEAFF	TGCGCCAGCAGTACAGCTCCGAACACTGAAGCTTTCTTT
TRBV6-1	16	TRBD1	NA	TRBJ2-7	CASSEEGGTGSYEQYF	TGTGCCAGCAGTGAAGAGGGGGGGACAGGGTCCTACGAGCAGTACTTC
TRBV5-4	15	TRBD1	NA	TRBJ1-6	CASSPGTGYNSPLHF	TGTGCCAGCAGCCCAGGGACAGGGTATAATTCACCCCTCCACTTT
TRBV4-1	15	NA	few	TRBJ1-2	CASSSQVGANYGYTF	TGCGCCAGCAGCTCCCAAGTTGGAGCTAACTATGGCTACACCTTC
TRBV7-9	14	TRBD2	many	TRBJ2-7	CASSALAGGLEQYF	TGTGCCAGCAGCGCACTAGCGGGAGGGTTGGAGCAGTACTTC
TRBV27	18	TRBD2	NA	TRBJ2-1	CASRPGLALMSSYNEQFF	TGTGCCAGCAGACCGGGACTAGCGCTGATGAGCTCCTACAATGAGCAGTTCTTC
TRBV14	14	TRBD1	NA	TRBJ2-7	CASSRDRGYHEQYF	TGTGCCAGCAGCCGGGACAGGGGGTACCACGAGCAGTACTTC
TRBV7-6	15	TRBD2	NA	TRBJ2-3	CASSSTSGRELTQYF	TGTGCCAGCAGCTCGACGTCGGGGCGGGAGCTAACGCAGTATTTT
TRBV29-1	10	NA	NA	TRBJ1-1	CSVGVAEAFF	TGCAGCGTAGGGGTCGCTGAAGCTTTCTTT
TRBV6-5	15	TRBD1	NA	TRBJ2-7	CASSDGQGYFGEQYF	TGTGCCAGCAGCGACGGACAGGGGTATTTCGGCGAGCAGTACTTC
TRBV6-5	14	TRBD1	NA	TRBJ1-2	CASRGDRYNYGYTF	TGTGCCAGCAGGGGGGACAGGTATAACTATGGCTACACCTTC
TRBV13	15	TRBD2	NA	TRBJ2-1	CASSGSGHSYNEQFF	TGTGCCAGCAGCGGTAGCGGGCACTCCTACAATGAGCAGTTCTTC